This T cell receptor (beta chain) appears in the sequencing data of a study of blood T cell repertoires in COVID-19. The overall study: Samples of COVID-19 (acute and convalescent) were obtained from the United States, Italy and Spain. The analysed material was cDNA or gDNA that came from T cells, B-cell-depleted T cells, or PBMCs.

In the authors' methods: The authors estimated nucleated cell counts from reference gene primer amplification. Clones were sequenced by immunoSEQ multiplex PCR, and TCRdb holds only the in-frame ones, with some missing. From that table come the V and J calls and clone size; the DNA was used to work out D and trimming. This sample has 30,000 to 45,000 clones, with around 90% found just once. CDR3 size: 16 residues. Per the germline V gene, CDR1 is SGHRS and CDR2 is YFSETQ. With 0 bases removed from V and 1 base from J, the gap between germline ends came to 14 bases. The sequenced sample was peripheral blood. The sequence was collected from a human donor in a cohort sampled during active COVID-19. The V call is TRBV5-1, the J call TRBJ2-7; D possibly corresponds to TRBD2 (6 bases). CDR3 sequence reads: CASSLARGRPSYEQYF. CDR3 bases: TGCGCCAGCAGCTTGGCGCGGGGCCGACCTTCCTACGAGCAGTACTTC.